Listed below are T cell receptor beta chains from one sample, sequenced in a study of T cell responses to AZD1222 COVID-19 vaccine. Profiled with immunoSEQ multiplex PCR; TCRdb holds only in-frame clones, not every one. The sample consists of around 140,000 clones, about 91% of them appearing once. The specimen comprised peripheral blood, sampled 28 days after the second AZD1222 dose. These receptors were collected from an adult who received the AZD1222 COVID-19 vaccine. Both conserved end residues are part of each CDR3. Fields, in order: CDR3 DNA, CDR3 protein, clone size, J gene, D gene, V gene. The D gene is left open where the match is weak. Clone size, where shown, is once, few, many, or a class for clones that have expanded.

DNA: TGTGCCAGCAGTGAACGAGGTCCAGGGGTTAATGGCTACACCTTC
CDR3: CASSERGPGVNGYTF
size: .
J: TRBJ1-2
D: .
V: TRBV25-1

DNA: TGTGCCAGCAGTGTCCAGACAGGGGGGCGTTTCAATGAGCAGTTCTTC
CDR3: CASSVQTGGRFNEQFF
size: .
J: TRBJ2-1
D: TRBD1
V: TRBV6-1

DNA: TGTGCCAGCAGTCCCACAGGGAACACTGAAGCTTTCTTT
CDR3: CASSPTGNTEAFF
size: .
J: TRBJ1-1
D: .
V: TRBV12-3/TRBV12-4

DNA: TGTGCCAGCAGCTTAGATGGAGGGGATAGCAATCAGCCCCAGCATTTT
CDR3: CASSLDGGDSNQPQHF
size: .
J: TRBJ1-5
D: .
V: TRBV7-9

DNA: TGTGCCAGTAGTCCCCGATCTCGGGGGGAGCAGTACTTC
CDR3: CASSPRSRGEQYF
size: .
J: TRBJ2-7
D: .
V: TRBV19

DNA: TGCGCCAGCAGCCAAGGCCATACAGGGATAGCCAAAAACATTCAGTACTTC
CDR3: CASSQGHTGIAKNIQYF
size: .
J: TRBJ2-4
D: .
V: TRBV4-1

DNA: TGTGCCAGCAGCCCTAGGGACAGGGCAGATACGCAGTATTTT
CDR3: CASSPRDRADTQYF
size: .
J: TRBJ2-3
D: TRBD1
V: TRBV7-9

DNA: TGTGCCAGCAGTCGGCGGCTGAACACTGAAGCTTTCTTT
CDR3: CASSRRLNTEAFF
size: once
J: TRBJ1-1
D: .
V: TRBV6-5

DNA: TGCGCCAGCAGCTTGCGGGCTTCTACAGGGGGCTATGGCTACACCTTC
CDR3: CASSLRASTGGYGYTF
size: .
J: TRBJ1-2
D: TRBD1
V: TRBV5-1

DNA: TGTGCCAGCTCCAGGGAATCGGGTATGAACACTGAAGCTTTCTTT
CDR3: CASSRESGMNTEAFF
size: .
J: TRBJ1-1
D: .
V: TRBV18

DNA: TGCACCTCATTCGGAGGGGGCCGTGGACACAATGAGCAGTTCTTC
CDR3: CTSFGGGRGHNEQFF
size: .
J: TRBJ2-1
D: .
V: TRBV29-1

DNA: TGTGCCAGCAGCCCCCATCCAGCGGGGCCCGGGCAGCCCCAGCATTTT
CDR3: CASSPHPAGPGQPQHF
size: .
J: TRBJ1-5
D: .
V: TRBV7-8

DNA: TGTGCCAGCAGCGTAGGGAGGGGGGGGATCCAAGAGACCCAGTACTTC
CDR3: CASSVGRGGIQETQYF
size: .
J: TRBJ2-5
D: .
V: TRBV9

DNA: TGTGCCAGTAGTTTTACAGGGGAGGCTGGCTACACCTTC
CDR3: CASSFTGEAGYTF
size: .
J: TRBJ1-2
D: TRBD1
V: TRBV19

DNA: TGTGCCAGCAGTGAATACTTGCTCGCGGCAGCGGGGGGGACTGAAGCTTTCTTT
CDR3: CASSEYLLAAAGGTEAFF
size: .
J: TRBJ1-1
D: .
V: TRBV6-1

DNA: TGTGCCAGTAGTGGGCCCTATAATTCACCCCTCCACTTT
CDR3: CASSGPYNSPLHF
size: .
J: TRBJ1-6
D: .
V: TRBV19

DNA: TGTGCCAGCAGCCTAAACAGCGGTAGCTCCTACAATGAGCAGTTCTTC
CDR3: CASSLNSGSSYNEQFF
size: few
J: TRBJ2-1
D: .
V: TRBV7-9

DNA: TGTGCCAGCAGCCGGGACAGGGGGAATCTGGGCAGCAATCAGCCCCAGCATTTT
CDR3: CASSRDRGNLGSNQPQHF
size: .
J: TRBJ1-5
D: TRBD1
V: TRBV27

DNA: TGTGCCAGCAGGGGTCGGTCCTACAATGAGCAGTTCTTC
CDR3: CASRGRSYNEQFF
size: once
J: TRBJ2-1
D: .
V: TRBV11-3

DNA: TGTGCCAGCAGCTTGGACAGGGGCCCCGTGAGGGATACGCAGTATTTT
CDR3: CASSLDRGPVRDTQYF
size: .
J: TRBJ2-3
D: TRBD1
V: TRBV5-4

DNA: TGTGCCAGTAGTCCCAGGTATAGCAATCAGCCCCAGCATTTT
CDR3: CASSPRYSNQPQHF
size: .
J: TRBJ1-5
D: .
V: TRBV19

DNA: TGTGCCAGCAGTTTGATAGGGGCCCGTGGGGCTTTCTTT
CDR3: CASSLIGARGAFF
size: .
J: TRBJ1-1
D: .
V: TRBV12-3/TRBV12-4

DNA: TGTGCCAGCAGAAGGAAAGAGGACAATCAGCCCCAGCATTTT
CDR3: CASRRKEDNQPQHF
size: .
J: TRBJ1-5
D: .
V: TRBV6-5

DNA: TGTGCCAGCAGCTATACAGGGGATCAGCCCCAGCATTTT
CDR3: CASSYTGDQPQHF
size: once
J: TRBJ1-5
D: TRBD1
V: TRBV7-2

DNA: TGTGCCAGCAGGGCACAGGGTGGGGCTGAAGCTTTCTTT
CDR3: CASRAQGGAEAFF
size: .
J: TRBJ1-1
D: .
V: TRBV27

DNA: TGTGCCAGCAGCGTACCCCCAGGGCCCGGCTCTGGAAACACCATATATTTT
CDR3: CASSVPPGPGSGNTIYF
size: .
J: TRBJ1-3
D: .
V: TRBV5-8

DNA: TGTGCCAGCAGCCCGGGACAGGGGGACCATGAGCAGTTCTTC
CDR3: CASSPGQGDHEQFF
size: .
J: TRBJ2-1
D: TRBD1
V: TRBV3-1/TRBV3-2

DNA: TGTGCCAGCAGCGTAGCCGCAGTTCCCTATGGCTACACCTTC
CDR3: CASSVAAVPYGYTF
size: few
J: TRBJ1-2
D: .
V: TRBV9

DNA: TGTGCCAGTAAGCCGGGACAGGCAAATGAAAAACTGTTTTTT
CDR3: CASKPGQANEKLFF
size: .
J: TRBJ1-4
D: TRBD1
V: TRBV19

DNA: TGTGCCAGCAGTTATTCCTCGTGCCCGAACTCCTACGAGCAGTACTTC
CDR3: CASSYSSCPNSYEQYF
size: .
J: TRBJ2-7
D: .
V: TRBV6-9

DNA: TGTGCAAGTCGCTTAGATCCTACAGGGACTAGCGGGAGCACAGATACGCAGTATTTT
CDR3: CASRLDPTGTSGSTDTQYF
size: .
J: TRBJ2-3
D: .
V: TRBV12-2

DNA: TGCGCCAGCAGACGCCCCCGCCAGGACGAAAAACTGTTTTTT
CDR3: CASRRPRQDEKLFF
size: .
J: TRBJ1-4
D: .
V: TRBV5-1

DNA: TGTGCCAGCAGCGGACAGGGGGAAGAAAAACTGTTTTTT
CDR3: CASSGQGEEKLFF
size: .
J: TRBJ1-4
D: TRBD1
V: TRBV28

DNA: TGTGCCAGCAGGTCTAGACTAGCGGAGAATGAGCAGTTCTTC
CDR3: CASRSRLAENEQFF
size: .
J: TRBJ2-1
D: TRBD2
V: TRBV7-9

DNA: TGTGCCAGCAGCCTTGCCGATTACGAGCAGTACTTC
CDR3: CASSLADYEQYF
size: .
J: TRBJ2-7
D: .
V: TRBV5-5

DNA: TGTGCCAGCAGCTTCTCGGGCACCTATGAAAAACTGTTTTTT
CDR3: CASSFSGTYEKLFF
size: .
J: TRBJ1-4
D: .
V: TRBV7-9

DNA: TGCGCCAGCAGTCCCCGGACAGGGGGAGCTTCCGAAGCTTTCTTT
CDR3: CASSPRTGGASEAFF
size: .
J: TRBJ1-1
D: TRBD1
V: TRBV10-1

DNA: TGCGCCAGCAGTATCTGGGAGAAGCAGTTCTTC
CDR3: CASSIWEKQFF
size: .
J: TRBJ2-1
D: .
V: TRBV4-1

DNA: TGTGCCAGCAGTTACTCGATGGGAGCCGAGAACACTGAAGCTTTCTTT
CDR3: CASSYSMGAENTEAFF
size: .
J: TRBJ1-1
D: .
V: TRBV6-5

DNA: TGTGCCACCAGTGAAATGGGTGCTGGGGCCAACGTCCTGACTTTC
CDR3: CATSEMGAGANVLTF
size: few
J: TRBJ2-6
D: .
V: TRBV24-1

DNA: TGTGCCAGTAGTATCAGGGGGCTCGATGAAAAACTGTTTTTT
CDR3: CASSIRGLDEKLFF
size: .
J: TRBJ1-4
D: TRBD1
V: TRBV19

DNA: TGCGCCAGCATCGGTTTTCCCGGGCCGGTTGGAGATACGCAGTATTTT
CDR3: CASIGFPGPVGDTQYF
size: once
J: TRBJ2-3
D: .
V: TRBV10-1

DNA: TGCGCCAGCAGCTCGAGGGGGACTAGCCAAGGGACCCAGTACTTC
CDR3: CASSSRGTSQGTQYF
size: .
J: TRBJ2-5
D: TRBD2
V: TRBV5-1

DNA: TGCAGTGCCCTCGGGGGCCGAGCTTTCTTT
CDR3: CSALGGRAFF
size: .
J: TRBJ1-1
D: .
V: TRBV20-1

DNA: TGTGCCAGCAGCTTAAGTCATGGAGATACGCAGTATTTT
CDR3: CASSLSHGDTQYF
size: few
J: TRBJ2-3
D: .
V: TRBV11-3

DNA: TGTGCCAGCAGCTTAACAGGGTTAGTTTATGGCTACACCTTC
CDR3: CASSLTGLVYGYTF
size: .
J: TRBJ1-2
D: .
V: TRBV6-5

DNA: TGTGCCAGCAGAACGGGACTAGCGGGGGGGCCGAATGAGCAGTTCTTC
CDR3: CASRTGLAGGPNEQFF
size: .
J: TRBJ2-1
D: TRBD2
V: TRBV2

DNA: TGTGCCAGCAGTCCCCAGGGGGGCCAAGAGACCCAGTACTTC
CDR3: CASSPQGGQETQYF
size: .
J: TRBJ2-5
D: .
V: TRBV2

DNA: TGCGCCAGCAGCTCGGGACAGGGTAATGGCTACACCTTC
CDR3: CASSSGQGNGYTF
size: .
J: TRBJ1-2
D: TRBD1
V: TRBV5-1

DNA: TGTGCCATCAGTAGGACTAGCGGTACAGATACGCAGTATTTT
CDR3: CAISRTSGTDTQYF
size: .
J: TRBJ2-3
D: TRBD2
V: TRBV10-3

DNA: TGCAGCGTCGGGGGGGAGCCCTACGAGCAGTACTTC
CDR3: CSVGGEPYEQYF
size: .
J: TRBJ2-7
D: TRBD2
V: TRBV29-1

DNA: TGTGCCAGCAGCCGAGCGACATCATACGAGCAGTACTTC
CDR3: CASSRATSYEQYF
size: .
J: TRBJ2-7
D: .
V: TRBV3-1/TRBV3-2

DNA: TGTGCCAGCAGCCAAGTCGAACAGGGAAACACTGAAGCTTTCTTT
CDR3: CASSQVEQGNTEAFF
size: few
J: TRBJ1-1
D: .
V: TRBV3-1/TRBV3-2

DNA: TGTGCCAGTAGTATAGGCCATCAGCCCCAGCATTTT
CDR3: CASSIGHQPQHF
size: .
J: TRBJ1-5
D: .
V: TRBV19

DNA: TGTGCCAGCAGCTTAGACGCGGGGAGCTCCTACGAGCAGTACTTC
CDR3: CASSLDAGSSYEQYF
size: .
J: TRBJ2-7
D: .
V: TRBV7-2

DNA: TGTGCCAGCAGCCAAGACGTGGGTGGCTACACCTTC
CDR3: CASSQDVGGYTF
size: .
J: TRBJ1-2
D: .
V: TRBV3-1/TRBV3-2

DNA: TGTGCCAGCAGCTTCACCGCGGGGGATTCACCCCTCCACTTT
CDR3: CASSFTAGDSPLHF
size: once
J: TRBJ1-6
D: .
V: TRBV5-4

DNA: TGTGCCAGCAGTTACTCCGCACCGCGGTCCGAAGCTTTCTTT
CDR3: CASSYSAPRSEAFF
size: .
J: TRBJ1-1
D: .
V: TRBV6-5

DNA: TGCGCCAGCAGCTCCCCACCGGGACTAGGGTCCAATGAGCAGTTCTTC
CDR3: CASSSPPGLGSNEQFF
size: .
J: TRBJ2-1
D: TRBD2
V: TRBV5-1